The present TCR beta chain was sequenced within a study of regulatory T cells in long-lasting Graves disease. Study-level results: New patients shared about 910 public clonotypes, and persistent patients shared more, with about 2,700.

CDR1 is MDHEN and CDR2 is SYDVKM in the germline V gene. This CDR3 is built from 17 residues. The ends were cut back, 1 base at V and 0 bases at J, with 13 bases in the middle. This clonotype occurred many times. Its cognate antigen is unknown. Arm-PCR of CDR3 regions with iRepertoire HTBI primers generated TCR beta libraries. TCRdb fed the multiplex PCR reads into MiXCR, producing one record per CDR3 protein. The table records roughly 500,000 distinct CDR3 sequences, about 14% of them present only once. The time point: newly diagnosed GD, antithyroid drugs for less than 3 months. RNA isolated from PBMCs was used to make the TCR library. These data also formed part of another study, on T cells in Graves' hyperthyroidism and ophthalmopathy. That paper states: Criteria for exclusion of patients were uncontrolled infection, other autoimmune disease, pregnancy or lactation.

The gene calls are TRBV28 and TRBJ2-1, with TRBD2 as a possible D gene (6 bases). The specimen was peripheral blood mononuclear cells (PBMCs), collected at new diagnosis, from a patient treated with antithyroid drugs. This receptor was obtained from a woman aged 45 to 65 with Graves disease. The CDR3 sequence: CASSLSGVSRSYNEQFF. The CDR3 DNA reads as TGTGCCAGCAGTTTATCGGGGGTTTCACGCTCCTACAATGAGCAGTTCTTC.